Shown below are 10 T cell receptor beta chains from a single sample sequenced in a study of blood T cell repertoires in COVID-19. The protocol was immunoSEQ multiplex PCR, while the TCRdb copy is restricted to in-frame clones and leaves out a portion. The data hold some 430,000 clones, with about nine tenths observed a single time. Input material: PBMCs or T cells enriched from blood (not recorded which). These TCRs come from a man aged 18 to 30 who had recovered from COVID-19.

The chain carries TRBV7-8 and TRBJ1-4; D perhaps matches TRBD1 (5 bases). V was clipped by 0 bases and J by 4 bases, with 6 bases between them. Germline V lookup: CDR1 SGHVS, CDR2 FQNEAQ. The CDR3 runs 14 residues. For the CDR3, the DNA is TGTGCCAGCAGCTTAGCCAGGGTTAATGAAAAACTGTTTTTT. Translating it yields CASSLARVNEKLFF.

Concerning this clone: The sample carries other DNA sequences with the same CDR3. Here the CDR3 reads CASSSVGNTIYF. The CDR3 DNA is TGTGCCAGCAGTTCAGTAGGAAACACCATATATTTT. The J gene is TRBJ1-3, the V gene TRBV12-3 or TRBV12-4; D ambiguous. This CDR3 is built from 12 residues. Deletions cut 4 bases from V and 4 bases from J, with 5 bases between.

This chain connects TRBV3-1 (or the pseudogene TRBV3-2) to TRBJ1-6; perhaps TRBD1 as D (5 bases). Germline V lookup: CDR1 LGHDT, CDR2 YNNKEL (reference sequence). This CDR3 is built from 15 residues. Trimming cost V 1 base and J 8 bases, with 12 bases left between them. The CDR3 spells CASSQVPGWYSPLHF. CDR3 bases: TGTGCCAGCAGCCAAGTTCCAGGGTGGTATTCACCCCTCCACTTT.

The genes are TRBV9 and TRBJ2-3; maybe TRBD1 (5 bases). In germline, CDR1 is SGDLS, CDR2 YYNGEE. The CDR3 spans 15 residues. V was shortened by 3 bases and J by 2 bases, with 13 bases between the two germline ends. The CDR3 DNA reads TGTGCCAGCAGCGAATCAGGGATTTTCACAGATACGCAGTATTTT. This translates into CASSESGIFTDTQYF.

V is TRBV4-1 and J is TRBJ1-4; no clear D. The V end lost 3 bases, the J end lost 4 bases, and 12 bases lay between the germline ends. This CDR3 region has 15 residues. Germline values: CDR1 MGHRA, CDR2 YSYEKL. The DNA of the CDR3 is TGCGCCAGCAGCCAGAGGGAGGGCTATAATGAAAAACTGTTTTTT. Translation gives CASSQREGYNEKLFF.

The CDR3 spells CASSPRTGNSPLHF. In DNA, the CDR3 is TGTGCCAGCAGCCCAAGGACAGGGAATTCACCCCTCCACTTT. The chain uses TRBV11-3 and TRBJ1-6; 8 bases fit TRBD1. CDR1 is SGHNT, CDR2 YENEEA, per germline. With 5 bases clipped from V and 7 bases from J, the junction kept 4 bases outside the gene matches. CDR3 size: 14 residues.

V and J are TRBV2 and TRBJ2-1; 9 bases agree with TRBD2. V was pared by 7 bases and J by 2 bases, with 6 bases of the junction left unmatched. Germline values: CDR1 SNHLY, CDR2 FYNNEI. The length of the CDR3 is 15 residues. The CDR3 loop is CASIRLADTYNEQFF. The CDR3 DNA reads TGTGCCAGCATACGACTAGCGGACACCTACAATGAGCAGTTCTTC.

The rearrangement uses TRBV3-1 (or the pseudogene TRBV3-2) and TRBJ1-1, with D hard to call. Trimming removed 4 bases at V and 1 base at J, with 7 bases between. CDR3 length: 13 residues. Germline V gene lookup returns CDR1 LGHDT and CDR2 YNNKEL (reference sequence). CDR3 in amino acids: CASSPRQNTEAFF. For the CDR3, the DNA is TGTGCCAGCAGCCCCAGACAGAACACTGAAGCTTTCTTT.

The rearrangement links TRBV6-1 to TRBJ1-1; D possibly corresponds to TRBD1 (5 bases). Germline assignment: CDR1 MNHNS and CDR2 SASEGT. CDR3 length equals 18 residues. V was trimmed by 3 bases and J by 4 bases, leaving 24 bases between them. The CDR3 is CASSELGISMGGRTEAFF. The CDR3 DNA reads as TGTGCCAGCAGTGAGTTAGGGATAAGTATGGGGGGACGCACTGAAGCTTTCTTT.

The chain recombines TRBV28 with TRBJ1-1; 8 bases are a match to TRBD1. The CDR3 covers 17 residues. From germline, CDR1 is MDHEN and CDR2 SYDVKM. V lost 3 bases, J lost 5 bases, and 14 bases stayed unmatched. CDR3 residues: CASSFFRGLFAGTEAFF. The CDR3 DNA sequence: TGTGCCAGCAGTTTTTTCAGGGGGCTTTTTGCGGGAACTGAAGCTTTCTTT.